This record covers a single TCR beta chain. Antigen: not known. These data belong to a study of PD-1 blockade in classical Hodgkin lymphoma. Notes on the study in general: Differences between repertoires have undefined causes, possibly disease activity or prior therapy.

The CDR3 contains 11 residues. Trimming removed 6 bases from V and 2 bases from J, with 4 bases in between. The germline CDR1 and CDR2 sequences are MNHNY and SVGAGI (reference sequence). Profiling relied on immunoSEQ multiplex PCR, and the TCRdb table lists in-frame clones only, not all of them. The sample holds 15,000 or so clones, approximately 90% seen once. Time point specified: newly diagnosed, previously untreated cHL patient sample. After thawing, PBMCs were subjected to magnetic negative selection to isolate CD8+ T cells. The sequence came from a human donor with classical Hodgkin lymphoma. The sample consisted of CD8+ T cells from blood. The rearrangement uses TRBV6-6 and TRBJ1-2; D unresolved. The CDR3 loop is CASRPNYGYTF. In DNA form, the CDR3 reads TGTGCCAGCAGGCCCAACTATGGCTACACCTTC.